A selection of T cell receptor beta chains follows, all from one sample in a study of Ad26.COV2.S vaccination and SARS-CoV-2 variants. Only in-frame clones appear in the TCRdb table, and some are missing; sequencing was by immunoSEQ multiplex PCR. The sample has some 320,000 clones, 86% seen once. The source was peripheral blood, collected in a trial of Ad26.COV2.S vaccine versus placebo. The source is a person aged 18-60 years who received the Ad26.COV2.S COVID-19 vaccine or a placebo. The CDR3 runs from the conserved cysteine through the conserved F or W. The order of the fields is D gene, J gene, clone size, V gene, CDR3 DNA, CDR3 protein. D genes are given only for firm matches. Size is stated for part of the rows, as once, few or many counts, or as a class when the clone is expanded.

>.|TRBJ1-1|many|TRBV5-1
TGCGCCAGCAGGACGGAGACTGAAGCTTTCTTT
CASRTETEAFF
>.|TRBJ1-1|.|TRBV7-6
TGTGCCAGCAGCTTAACTTCCTCCTTAGGCGCGTACACTGAAGCTTTCTTT
CASSLTSSLGAYTEAFF
>TRBD1|TRBJ1-5|.|TRBV6-5
TGTGCCAGCAGACCGGGACAGGTTATCAATCAGCCCCAGCATTTT
CASRPGQVINQPQHF
>TRBD1|TRBJ2-3|.|TRBV29-1
TGCAGCGTTGATTACAGGGGCGCCGGAGATACGCAGTATTTT
CSVDYRGAGDTQYF
>TRBD1|TRBJ1-2|.|TRBV29-1
TGCAGCGTTTTAGGGACAGGGAACTATGGCTACACCTTC
CSVLGTGNYGYTF
>.|TRBJ2-2|.|TRBV21-1
TGTGCCAGCAGCTTCCGATATAAACTTGGATTTACGAACACCGGGGAGCTGTTTTTT
CASSFRYKLGFTNTGELFF
>.|TRBJ2-3|.|TRBV6-5
TGTGCCAGCAGTCGAAGGACGGGCACAGATACGCAGTATTTT
CASSRRTGTDTQYF
>.|TRBJ1-1|once|TRBV3-1/TRBV3-2
TGTGCCAGCAGTTTTGGATCCCACACTGAAGCTTTCTTT
CASSFGSHTEAFF
>.|TRBJ2-7|.|TRBV7-2
TGTGCCAGCAGCTCCATTGAGGACGGGTACTACGAGCAGTACTTC
CASSSIEDGYYEQYF
>TRBD2|TRBJ2-7|.|TRBV7-9
TGTGCCAGCAGCTTAGCGCCCTTAGCGGGGGGCCACGAGCAGTACTTC
CASSLAPLAGGHEQYF
>.|TRBJ2-5|many|TRBV7-9
TGTGCCAGCAGCTCCTTCACGTCGGAGACCCAGTACTTC
CASSSFTSETQYF
>TRBD1|TRBJ1-3|.|TRBV28
TGTGCCAGCAGTCAGACAGGGACTGGAAACACCATATATTTT
CASSQTGTGNTIYF
>.|TRBJ1-5|.|TRBV7-2
TGTGCCAGCAGCTTAGGCGTCAGCACTCAGCCCCAGCATTTT
CASSLGVSTQPQHF
>TRBD2|TRBJ2-2|.|TRBV3-1/TRBV3-2
TGTGCCAGCAGCCTCCGCGGGGGGAAGAACACCGGGGAGCTGTTTTTT
CASSLRGGKNTGELFF
>TRBD1|TRBJ1-5|.|TRBV6-2/TRBV6-3
TGTGCCAGCAGTTACAGTCGAAAGGGGGCGAGGGGCAATCAGCCCCAGCATTTT
CASSYSRKGARGNQPQHF
>.|TRBJ1-6|.|TRBV3-1/TRBV3-2
TGTGCCAGCAGCCCAGTCACTGATAATTCACCCCTCCACTTT
CASSPVTDNSPLHF
>.|TRBJ1-6|once|TRBV11-2
TGTGCCAGCAGCCACTACACCCCCTTCGGACAGAACTATAATTCACCCCTCCACTTT
CASSHYTPFGQNYNSPLHF
>.|TRBJ2-4|.|TRBV10-2
TGCGCCAGCAGTGAGATAAAGAACTTAGCCAAAAACATTCAGTACTTC
CASSEIKNLAKNIQYF
>.|TRBJ2-5|.|TRBV7-2
TGTGCCAGCAGCCCACGGACTACACAAGAGACCCAGTACTTC
CASSPRTTQETQYF
>.|TRBJ1-5|few|TRBV6-2/TRBV6-3
TGTGCCAGCAGTTTGGGCAGGGGAGGTCAGCCCCAGCATTTT
CASSLGRGGQPQHF
>TRBD1|TRBJ2-5|.|TRBV5-5
TGTGCCAGCAACGGACAGGGGGCGCGAGAGACCCAGTACTTC
CASNGQGARETQYF
>.|TRBJ1-2|.|TRBV18
TGTGCCAGCTCACCACCCGGCAGGTCTGATAACTATGGCTACACCTTC
CASSPPGRSDNYGYTF
>.|TRBJ1-4|.|TRBV27
TGTGCCAGCAAAACAACAGGGTCTGAAAAACTGTTTTTT
CASKTTGSEKLFF
>.|TRBJ1-5|.|TRBV6-5
TGTGCCAGCAGACCATTGGGAAGCAATCAGCCCCAGCATTTT
CASRPLGSNQPQHF
>.|TRBJ1-1|.|TRBV3-1/TRBV3-2
TGTGCCAGCAGTCCCTTCCCCGCGGGCTTGAACACTGAAGCTTTCTTT
CASSPFPAGLNTEAFF
>.|TRBJ2-5|.|TRBV11-2
TGTGCCAGCCTTACGCTCCGGGGTAACAGGAAAGAGACCCAGTACTTC
CASLTLRGNRKETQYF
>.|TRBJ2-7|.|TRBV7-2
TGTGCCAGCAGCTTAGCCGACGAGCAGTACTTC
CASSLADEQYF
>.|TRBJ1-2|.|TRBV5-6
TGTGCCAGCAGCTTGGGGGACCGGACAATCTATGGCTACACCTTC
CASSLGDRTIYGYTF
>TRBD2|TRBJ2-7|.|TRBV4-1
TGCGCCAGCAGCCAAATAGGGGGACTAGGGGTCTACGAGCAGTACTTC
CASSQIGGLGVYEQYF
>.|TRBJ2-5|.|TRBV15
TGTGCCACCAGCAGGGCATTGGAAGTGGAGGAGACCCAGTACTTC
CATSRALEVEETQYF
>.|TRBJ1-1|.|TRBV5-1
TGCGCCAGCAGCTTGGGGTTTGACGGGAGTCAAGCTTTCTTT
CASSLGFDGSQAFF
>.|TRBJ2-1|once|TRBV20-1
TGCAGTCCCGCCCTAGATGAGCAGTTCTTC
CSPALDEQFF
>.|TRBJ1-2|.|TRBV20-1
TGCAGTGCTAGTGACCCCTACGGGGATGGCTACACCTTC
CSASDPYGDGYTF
>.|TRBJ1-2|once|TRBV6-5
TGTGCCAGCAGTTACGAACGCGCTAACTATGGCTACACCTTC
CASSYERANYGYTF
>.|TRBJ1-5|.|TRBV6-6
TGTGCCAGCAGTCCCCCGGGTGGATATCAGCCCCAGCATTTT
CASSPPGGYQPQHF
>.|TRBJ2-1|.|TRBV20-1
TGCAGTGCTAGTACAGGGAAGGTCGGATACAATGAGCAGTTCTTC
CSASTGKVGYNEQFF
>TRBD2|TRBJ2-1|.|TRBV6-8
TGTGCCAGCAGGAAACCAACCCTGGGACTAGCGGGGGGGCGTGTCTACAATGAGCAGTTCTTC
CASRKPTLGLAGGRVYNEQFF
>TRBD1|TRBJ1-5|few|TRBV10-3
TGTGCCATCAGCTCCAAAGGACAGGGGGATCAGCCCCAGCATTTT
CAISSKGQGDQPQHF
>TRBD1|TRBJ1-5|.|TRBV19
TGTGCCAGTAGTGTCTGGGACAGGGGGAATCAGCCCCAGCATTTT
CASSVWDRGNQPQHF
>TRBD1|TRBJ2-7|.|TRBV10-3
TGTGCCATCAGTAACGACAGGGTACCCCCCTACGAGCAGTACTTC
CAISNDRVPPYEQYF
>.|TRBJ1-1|.|TRBV19
TGTGCCAGTGGACCCTTAGACGTTACTGAAGCTTTCTTT
CASGPLDVTEAFF
>.|TRBJ2-7|.|TRBV7-9
TGTGCCAGCAGCTTAGCAAACAAAGGGGTGGGGCTTTCCTACGAGCAGTACTTC
CASSLANKGVGLSYEQYF
>TRBD1|TRBJ1-5|.|TRBV6-5
TGTGCCGTGGGACAGGGGGGGTTTAGCAATCAGCCCCAGCATTTT
CAVGQGGFSNQPQHF
>TRBD1|TRBJ2-7|.|TRBV6-5
TGTGCCAGCAGTTTGGGACAGGGTCACTGGGAGCAGTACTTC
CASSLGQGHWEQYF
>.|TRBJ1-1|.|TRBV7-3
TGTGCCAGCAGCTTATTAGGGATAGTGAACACTGAAGCTTTCTTT
CASSLLGIVNTEAFF
>.|TRBJ1-6|.|TRBV18
TGTGCCAGCTCACCAACTACTACGCCTGGCTATAATTCACCCCTCCACTTT
CASSPTTTPGYNSPLHF
>.|TRBJ2-7|.|TRBV30
TGTGCCTGGAGTGTACGAGGGGTAATTTACGAGCAGTACTTC
CAWSVRGVIYEQYF
>TRBD1|TRBJ1-5|few|TRBV19
TGTGCCAGTAGTAGCGACAGGGGGAGCAATCAGCCCCAGCATTTT
CASSSDRGSNQPQHF
>.|TRBJ1-6|.|TRBV7-8
TGTGCCAGCGGGGGGGGGCTGCAGTCACCCCTCCACTTT
CASGGGLQSPLHF
>.|TRBJ2-2|.|TRBV9
TGTGCCAGCAGCGTTGAGAACACCGGGGAGCTGTTTTTT
CASSVENTGELFF
>TRBD2|TRBJ2-3|.|TRBV2
TGTGCCAGCAGTTTAGCGGGGGGGAGCACAGATACGCAGTATTTT
CASSLAGGSTDTQYF
>.|TRBJ2-7|.|TRBV6-5
TGTGCCAGTGAAGAGGGCCTGTATAACGGGGAGCAGTACTTC
CASEEGLYNGEQYF